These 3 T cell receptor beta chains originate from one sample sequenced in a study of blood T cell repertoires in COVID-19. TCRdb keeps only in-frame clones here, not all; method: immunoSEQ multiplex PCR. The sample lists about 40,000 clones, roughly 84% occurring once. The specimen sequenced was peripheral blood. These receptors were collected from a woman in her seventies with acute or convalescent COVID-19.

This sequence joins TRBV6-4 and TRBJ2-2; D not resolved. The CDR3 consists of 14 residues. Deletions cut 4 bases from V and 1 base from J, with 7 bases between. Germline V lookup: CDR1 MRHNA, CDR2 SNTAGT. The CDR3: CASSVEENTGELFF. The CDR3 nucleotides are TGTGCCAGCAGTGTAGAGGAGAACACCGGGGAGCTGTTTTTT.

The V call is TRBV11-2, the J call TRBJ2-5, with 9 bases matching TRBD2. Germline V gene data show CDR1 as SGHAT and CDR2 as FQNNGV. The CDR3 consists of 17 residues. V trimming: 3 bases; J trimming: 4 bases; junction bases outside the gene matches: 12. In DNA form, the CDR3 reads TGTGCCAGCAGCTTGTTCTTGCGCGGGAGGGCCTCAGAGACCCAGTACTTC. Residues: CASSLFLRGRASETQYF.

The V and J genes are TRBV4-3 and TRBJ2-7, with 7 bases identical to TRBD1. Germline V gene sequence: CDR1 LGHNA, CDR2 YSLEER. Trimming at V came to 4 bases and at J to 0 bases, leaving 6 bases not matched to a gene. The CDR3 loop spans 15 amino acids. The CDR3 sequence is CASSPQQGSSYEQYF. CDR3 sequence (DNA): TGCGCCAGCAGCCCCCAACAGGGGAGCTCCTACGAGCAGTACTTC.